This TCR beta chain was retrieved from a study of control samples from healthy donors and cancer patients. Clones were read by immunoSEQ multiplex PCR, and TCRdb kept only the in-frame ones, dropping some. This table holds more than 95,000 clones, 75% to 90% found once. The CDR3 length is 16 residues. In germline, CDR1 is SGHRS, CDR2 YFSETQ. V gave up 4 bases and J gave up 0 bases, with 14 bases separating them. This receptor was taken from a woman between 45 and 60 years old with colorectal cancer. The chain combines TRBV5-1 with TRBJ2-1, with D uncertain. The sample comprised PBMCs. The DNA of the CDR3 is TGCGCCAGCAGCCCCTGGACCCAGAGCTCCTACAATGAGCAGTTCTTC. It codes for CASSPWTQSSYNEQFF.